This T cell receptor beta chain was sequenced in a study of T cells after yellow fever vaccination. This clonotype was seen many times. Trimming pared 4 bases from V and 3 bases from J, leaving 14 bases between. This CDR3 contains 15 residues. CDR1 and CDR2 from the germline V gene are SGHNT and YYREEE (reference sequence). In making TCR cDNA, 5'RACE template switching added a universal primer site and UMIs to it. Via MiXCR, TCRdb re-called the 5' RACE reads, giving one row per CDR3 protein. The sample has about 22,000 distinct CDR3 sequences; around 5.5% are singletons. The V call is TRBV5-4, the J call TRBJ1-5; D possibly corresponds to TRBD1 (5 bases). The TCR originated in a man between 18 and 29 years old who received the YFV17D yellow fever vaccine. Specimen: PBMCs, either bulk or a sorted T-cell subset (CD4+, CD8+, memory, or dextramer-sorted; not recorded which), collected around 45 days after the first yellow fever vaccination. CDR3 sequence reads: CASSTGPRANQPQHF. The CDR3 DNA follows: TGTGCCAGCAGCACGGGACCAAGGGCCAATCAGCCCCAGCATTTT.